This T cell receptor (beta chain) was obtained from a study of T cells in Graves' hyperthyroidism and ophthalmopathy. CDR3 length equals 18 residues. Germline V gene data show CDR1 as SGDLS and CDR2 as YYNGEE. The ends lost 0 bases at V and 1 base at J; junction bases unmatched: 4. TCR beta CDR3 regions were amplified from RNA. First-round RT-PCR targeting the TCR CDR3 was performed with the HTBI primer set. TCRdb re-derived calls from the multiplex PCR reads in MiXCR, one entry per CDR3 protein. In the table there are around 280,000 distinct CDR3 sequences, around 13% of which are singletons. Points from the study as a whole: By a 13 V-J model, ophthalmopathy was set apart from stable hyperthyroidism.

Graves' hyperthyroidism qualified as stable when ophthalmopathy did not progress within 18 months. Diagnostic assessment was based on clinical symptoms, serum thyroxine and TRAb, thyroid ultrasound and orbital computed tomography. The authors took PBMCs from over 8.5 ml fresh peripheral blood. A word on this clonotype: Its antigen is not known.

The sequence came from a woman in her thirties or forties with Graves' hyperthyroidism. The sample was blood. The chain joins TRBV9 to TRBJ2-2, with 12 bases identical to TRBD2. CDR3: CASSVELAGGMNTGELFF. CDR3 bases: TGTGCCAGCAGCGTAGAACTAGCGGGAGGCATGAACACCGGGGAGCTGTTTTTT.